These 29 T cell receptor beta chains originate from one sample sequenced in a study of blood T cell repertoires in COVID-19. The protocol was immunoSEQ multiplex PCR, while the TCRdb copy is restricted to in-frame clones and leaves out a portion. Of hundreds of thousands of clones in the sample, 88% were seen once. Sequenced: PBMCs or T cells enriched from blood (not recorded which). These TCRs come from a woman between 45 and 65 years old with acute COVID-19.

The chain carries TRBV4-3 and TRBJ2-7; D is possibly TRBD1 (5 bases). In germline, CDR1 is LGHNA, CDR2 YSLEER. This CDR3 is built from 15 residues. Between the trimmed V and J ends, which lost 1 base and 0 bases, there was a span of 10 bases. CDR3 in DNA: TGCGCCAGCAGCCAAGGGACAAGTTACTCCTACGAGCAGTACTTC. Translated: CASSQGTSYSYEQYF.

J is TRBJ2-1 and V is TRBV15, with 9 bases aligning to TRBD2. This CDR3 comprises 17 residues. With 2 bases clipped from V and 9 bases from J, the junction kept 14 bases outside the gene matches. The V gene's germline CDR1 is LNHNV and CDR2 YYDKDF (reference sequence). This CDR3 is CATSRPGRTSVFGEQFF. The DNA for the CDR3 is TGTGCCACCAGCAGACCTGGCAGGACTAGCGTTTTCGGTGAGCAGTTCTTC.

Concerning this clone: The identical CDR3 is also encoded by other nucleotide sequences in the sample. This rearrangement joins TRBV30 to TRBJ2-5; possibly TRBD1 for D (5 bases). The CDR3 is 12 residues long. Germline CDR1 reads GTSNPN; CDR2 reads SVGIG (reference sequence). Trimming took 1 base from V and 5 from J, leaving 8 bases between them. The DNA for the CDR3 is TGTGCCTGGAGTGAGCAGGGCGAGACCCAGTACTTC. Translated: CAWSEQGETQYF.

The chain joins TRBV2 to TRBJ2-2; the match to TRBD1 covers 8 bases. This CDR3 contains 16 residues. The germline gives CDR1 SNHLY, CDR2 FYNNEI. Trimming removed 1 base from V and 2 bases from J; junction bases left unmatched: 3. The CDR3 here is CASSEEGQVNTGELFF. CDR3 nucleotides: TGTGCCAGCAGTGAAGAGGGACAGGTCAACACCGGGGAGCTGTTTTTT. Using reference TRBV2 and TRBJ2-2 for the parts outside the CDR3, the full variable domain is EPEVTQTPSHQVTQMGQEVILRCVPISNHLYFYWYRQILGQKVEFLVSFYNNEISEKSEIFDDQFSVERPDGSNFTLKIRSTKLEDSAMYFCASSEEGQVNTGELFFGEGSRLTVL.

This clone has only one observation. The chain is built from TRBV7-2 and TRBJ1-1, with TRBD1 as a possible D gene (6 bases). Germline V gene lookup returns CDR1 SGHTA and CDR2 FQGNSA. This CDR3 has 14 amino acids. Between the trimmed V and J ends, which lost 1 base and 6 bases, there was a span of 12 bases. This CDR3 is CASSLVGGLAEAFF. The CDR3 DNA follows: TGTGCCAGCAGCTTAGTAGGGGGTCTCGCTGAAGCTTTCTTT.

CDR3 nucleotides: TGTGCCAGCAGCGATTCCGAGGTATCAAACTACGAGCAGTACTTC. It codes for CASSDSEVSNYEQYF. J is TRBJ2-7 and V is TRBV5-4; D gene uncertain. Looked up from germline, CDR1 is SGHNT and CDR2 is YYREEE (reference sequence). The V end lost 4 bases, the J end lost 3 bases, and 17 bases lay between the germline ends. The CDR3 sequence is 15 residues long.

The genes are TRBV7-2 and TRBJ2-7; 7 nucleotides agree with TRBD1. V gave up 5 bases and J gave up 3 bases; unmatched junction bases: 7. CDR1 and CDR2 from the germline V gene are SGHTA and FQGNSA. This CDR3 contains 14 residues. In DNA, the CDR3 is TGTGCCAGCAGCCCGGACAGGTTCAACTACGAGCAGTACTTC. This translates into CASSPDRFNYEQYF. The full variable domain, with the rest looked up from reference TRBV7-2 and TRBJ2-7, is GAGVSQSPSNKVTEKGKDVELRCDPISGHTALYWYRQSLGQGLEFLIYFQGNSAPDKSGLPSDRFSAERTGGSVSTLTIQRTQQEDSAVYLCASSPDRFNYEQYFGPGTRLTVT.

This chain links TRBV9 with TRBJ1-6; D may be TRBD1 (6 bases). Looked up from germline, CDR1 is SGDLS and CDR2 is YYNGEE. With 4 bases removed from V and 5 bases from J, the gap between germline ends came to 13 bases. CDR3 length equals 15 residues. CDR3 protein: CASSLTGSNNSPLHF. As DNA, the CDR3 is TGTGCCAGCAGCTTAACAGGGTCCAATAATTCACCCCTCCACTTT. The full variable domain, completed using reference TRBV9 and TRBJ1-6, is DSGVTQTPKHLITATGQRVTLRCSPRSGDLSVYWYQQSLDQGLQFLIQYYNGEERAKGNILERFSAQQFPDLHSELNLSSLELGDSALYFCASSLTGSNNSPLHFGNGTRLTVT.

The rearrangement joins TRBV28 to TRBJ2-5; 9 positions agree with TRBD1. CDR1 is MDHEN, CDR2 SYDVKM, per germline. This CDR3 contains 14 residues. Trimming at V came to 5 bases and at J to 5 bases, leaving 6 bases not matched to a gene. For the CDR3, the DNA is TGTGCCAGCAGTCCGGGACAGGGCCCGGAGACCCAGTACTTC. It encodes CASSPGQGPETQYF.

V usage is TRBV10-2 and J usage is TRBJ2-7; 8 bases align to TRBD2. The J segment lost 3 bases and the V segment lost 7 bases, leaving 5 bases of the junction unmatched. This CDR3 has 13 residues. The V gene's germline CDR1 is WSHSY and CDR2 SAAADI. CDR3 residues: CASKVAGSYEQYF. CDR3 nucleotides: TGCGCCAGCAAGGTAGCGGGGAGCTACGAGCAGTACTTC.

The chain recombines TRBV3-1 (or the pseudogene TRBV3-2) with TRBJ2-7; D remains unclear. Germline lookup yields CDR1 LGHDT and CDR2 YNNKEL (reference sequence). This CDR3 is built from 15 residues. V lost 4 bases, J lost 2 bases, and 15 bases lay in between. The CDR3 bases are TGTGCCAGCAGCCCCGTTTCAGGCACCGCCTACGAGCAGTACTTC. Its protein is CASSPVSGTAYEQYF.

The CDR3 protein is CASSYQPGRGNEQFF. For the CDR3, the DNA is TGTGCCAGCAGTTACCAACCGGGCCGGGGGAATGAGCAGTTCTTC. The rearrangement joins TRBV6-5 to TRBJ2-1; D is possibly TRBD2 (6 bases). In germline, CDR1 is MNHEY, CDR2 SVGAGI. CDR3 length: 15 residues. Trimming took off 2 bases at V and 7 bases at J, with 15 bases between the two ends.

In its sample, this clone was seen once. The V call is TRBV19, the J call TRBJ2-5, with TRBD2 matching over 12 bases. The CDR3 runs 17 residues. The germline V gene encodes CDR1 LNHDA and CDR2 SQIVND (reference sequence). Germline trimming cut 0 bases from V and 1 base from J; bases unmatched to any gene: 3. This CDR3 is CASSIDRTSGTQETQYF. In DNA, the CDR3 is TGTGCCAGTAGTATAGATCGGACTAGCGGGACCCAAGAGACCCAGTACTTC.

The rearrangement links TRBV23-1 to TRBJ2-7; 9 nucleotides agree with TRBD1. TRBV23-1 is annotated as an ORF whose role is uncertain. Trimming removed 1 base from V and 5 bases from J; junction bases left unmatched: 9. CDR3 size: 16 residues. CDR3 coding DNA: TGCGCCAGCAGTCAATGTACCTGGGACAGGGTCCACGAGCAGTACTTC. This gives the protein CASSQCTWDRVHEQYF.

The V call is TRBV27, the J call TRBJ2-1; 8 bases agree with TRBD2. The germline CDR1 and CDR2 sequences are MNHEY and SMNVEV (reference sequence). The V and J ends lost 7 bases and 4 bases, in that order; junction bases with no gene match: 9. CDR3 length: 15 amino acids. CDR3 DNA: TGTGCCAGCACTTTGGGTCTAGCGGGTTACAATGAGCAGTTCTTC. Its translation: CASTLGLAGYNEQFF.

The chain has TRBV2 and TRBJ2-2; 8 nucleotides align to TRBD1. Germline loops: CDR1 SNHLY, CDR2 FYNNEI. V lost 8 bases and J lost 7; bases outside the gene matches: 6. The CDR3 has 13 amino acids. The CDR3 DNA follows: TGTGCCAGCCAAGTACAGGGGGTCGGGGAGCTGTTTTTT. This translates into CASQVQGVGELFF.

There are a few counts of this clone. CDR3 residues: CASSLTRSLSNQPQHF. CDR3 sequence (DNA): TGTGCCAGCAGTCTTACCCGGAGTCTTAGCAATCAGCCCCAGCATTTT. The rearrangement uses TRBV27 and TRBJ1-5, with unresolved D. The CDR3 has 16 amino acids. V lost 5 bases and J 0 bases, leaving 14 bases between the germline ends. Germline values: CDR1 MNHEY, CDR2 SMNVEV (reference sequence).

The genes are TRBV7-8 and TRBJ2-3; the match to TRBD2 covers 11 bases. The V segment lost 3 bases and the J segment 3 bases; nucleotides outside the gene matches: 2. The CDR3 totals 15 residues. Germline V lookup: CDR1 SGHVS, CDR2 FQNEAQ. The CDR3 region is CASSFRTSGTDTQYF. Written as DNA, the CDR3 is TGTGCCAGCAGCTTCCGGACTAGCGGGACAGATACGCAGTATTTT.

The V gene is TRBV27, the J gene TRBJ2-7, with 10 nucleotides matching TRBD2. Germline-derived CDR1 and CDR2 are MNHEY and SMNVEV (reference sequence). Unmatched junction bases numbered 5, after V lost 6 bases and J lost 0 bases. The CDR3 length is 15 residues. CDR3 DNA: TGTGCCAGCAGATTAGCGGGAGGATCCTCCTACGAGCAGTACTTC. Amino acids: CASRLAGGSSYEQYF.

The gene calls are TRBV2 and TRBJ2-6, with a possible D match to TRBD2 (5 bases). This CDR3 spans 14 amino acids. Trimming cost V 3 bases and J 2 bases, with 5 bases left between them. Germline-derived CDR1 and CDR2 are SNHLY and FYNNEI. The CDR3 is CASSEEAGANVLTF. Here the CDR3 DNA reads TGTGCCAGCAGTGAGGAGGCTGGGGCCAACGTCCTGACTTTC.

The rearrangement links TRBV3-1 (or the pseudogene TRBV3-2) to TRBJ2-3, with 10 bases matching TRBD2. Trimming cost V 3 bases and J 0 bases; bases outside gene matches: 9. This CDR3 has 18 amino acids. Germline values: CDR1 LGHDT, CDR2 YNNKEL (reference sequence). The CDR3 coding sequence is TGTGCCAGCAGCCACCATGCCCCTAGCGGGAGCAGCACAGATACGCAGTATTTT. This sequence encodes CASSHHAPSGSSTDTQYF.

J is TRBJ1-5 and V is TRBV27; a possible D gene is TRBD1 (6 bases). Germline V gene sequence: CDR1 MNHEY, CDR2 SMNVEV (reference sequence). V gave up 10 bases and J gave up 1 base, with 17 bases separating them. This CDR3 comprises 15 residues. Here the CDR3 reads CAIAEGVGSNQPQHF. The DNA of the CDR3 is TGTGCCATCGCAGAGGGGGTAGGCAGCAATCAGCCCCAGCATTTT.

J is TRBJ2-1 and V is TRBV5-1; D unclear. The CDR3 sequence is 12 residues long. The germline V gene encodes CDR1 SGHRS and CDR2 YFSETQ. V lost 4 bases to trimming and J lost 8 bases, with 10 bases between them. For the CDR3, the DNA is TGCGCCAGCAGCCTACCCGCCTATGAGCAGTTCTTC. Protein product: CASSLPAYEQFF.

The rearrangement links TRBV27 to TRBJ1-1; D not resolved. CDR1 and CDR2 from the germline V gene are MNHEY and SMNVEV (reference sequence). Trimming stripped 0 bases from V and 5 bases from J, with 10 bases between. CDR3 length: 14 residues. CDR3 amino acids: CASSLSGVATEAFF. CDR3 nucleotide sequence: TGTGCCAGCAGTTTATCAGGCGTAGCGACTGAAGCTTTCTTT.

This chain connects TRBV12-3 or TRBV12-4 to TRBJ2-5; D is unresolved. The V and J ends lost 1 base and 8 bases respectively, with 8 bases between them. This CDR3 region has 12 residues. This CDR3 reads CASSLDRTTQYF. CDR3 nucleotide sequence: TGTGCCAGCAGTTTAGACCGAACAACCCAGTACTTC.

This chain joins TRBV7-6 and TRBJ2-7; TRBD2 aligns across 9 bases. Germline lookup yields CDR1 SGHVS and CDR2 FNYEAQ. Germline trimming cut 5 bases from V and 3 bases from J; bases unmatched to any gene: 8. The CDR3 is 15 amino acids. The CDR3 here is CASSPRSGRNYEQYF. Written as DNA, the CDR3 is TGTGCCAGCAGCCCCCGTAGCGGGAGAAACTACGAGCAGTACTTC.

The rearrangement uses TRBV5-6 and TRBJ1-1; D possibly corresponds to TRBD1 (6 bases). Looked up from germline, CDR1 is SGHDT and CDR2 is YYEEEE. V gave up 4 bases and J gave up 5 bases, with 15 bases separating them. The CDR3 totals 14 residues. CDR3 sequence reads: CASSATGRGTEAFF. The CDR3 DNA reads as TGTGCCAGCAGCGCTACAGGGAGAGGGACTGAAGCTTTCTTT. Looking up the rest from reference TRBV5-6 and TRBJ1-1 gives the full variable domain: DAGVTQSPTHLIKTRGQQVTLRCSPKSGHDTVSWYQQALGQGPQFIFQYYEEEERQRGNFPDRFSGHQFPNYSSELNVNALLLGDSALYLCASSATGRGTEAFFGQGTRLTVV.

This clone appeared a single time. This rearrangement joins TRBV28 to TRBJ1-5; 9 positions match TRBD1. V lost 6 bases to trimming and J lost 4 bases; unmatched junction nucleotides: 4. This CDR3 has 14 amino acids. From germline, CDR1 is MDHEN and CDR2 SYDVKM. Here the CDR3 reads CASSIGQGNQPQHF. CDR3 coding DNA: TGTGCCAGCAGCATTGGACAGGGGAATCAGCCCCAGCATTTT.

This sequence joins TRBV28 and TRBJ1-5; TRBD1 is a possible D gene (5 bases). V was trimmed by 3 bases and J by 0 bases, leaving 9 bases between them. Germline CDR1 is MDHEN and CDR2 is SYDVKM. CDR3 length: 15 residues. In DNA, the CDR3 is TGTGCCAGCAGTTTCAACAGGTATAGCAATCAGCCCCAGCATTTT. It specifies CASSFNRYSNQPQHF.